This T cell receptor (beta chain) comes out of a study of blood T cells in healthy people across ages. As for the study in general: Capture by template switching was about one barcoded beta molecule per two T cells.

Trimming removed 3 bases from V and 1 base from J, with 10 bases in between. Germline V lookup: CDR1 KGHSH, CDR2 LQKENI. This CDR3 contains 15 residues. This clonotype was seen a few times. Through a sample-barcoded 5' primer and a J-beta primer mix, a second PCR was run for roughly 7 to 11 cycles. Sequencing yielded, for each sample, at least 2.5 million paired-end reads carrying CDR3. One entry per CDR3 protein, called by TCRdb with MiXCR from the 5' RACE reads. The profile shows about 780,000 distinct CDR3 sequences, about half of them singletons. This sequence was found in a man older than 75 in good health. The material sequenced was blood. This chain uses TRBV18 with TRBJ2-4, with D hard to call. The CDR3 here is CASSPPGAAKNIQYF. The CDR3 DNA follows: TGTGCCAGCTCACCGCCCGGAGCGGCCAAAAACATTCAGTACTTC.